One T cell receptor (beta chain) is described in this entry. The entry originates in a study of blood T cell repertoires in COVID-19. Between the trimmed V and J ends, which lost 3 bases and 3 bases, there was a span of 11 bases. This CDR3 spans 14 amino acids. CDR1 is PRHDT, CDR2 FYEKMQ, per germline (reference sequence). Repertoires were generated with immunoSEQ multiplex PCR, while TCRdb's copy carries only in-frame clones and drops some. The repertoire consists of over 40,000 clones, with around 88% occurring once and the leading ten covering approximately 15%. V usage is TRBV13 and J usage is TRBJ1-2; no clear D gene. Sequencing input: peripheral blood. This receptor was identified in a human donor in a cohort sampled during active COVID-19. The CDR3 DNA reads TGTGCCAGCAGCTTCTCGGAGACCTACTATGGCTACACCTTC. As protein: CASSFSETYYGYTF.